This is a list of T cell receptor beta chains from one sample in a study of PD-1 blockade in classical Hodgkin lymphoma. Only in-frame clones appear in the TCRdb table, and some are missing; sequencing was by immunoSEQ multiplex PCR. The table shows over 25,000 clones, with about nine tenths occurring only once. The sequences come from peripheral blood mononuclear cells (PBMCs), collected at baseline. The receptors originated from a human donor with classical Hodgkin lymphoma. Each CDR3 is given with its conserved first and last residue. A D gene is named only where the DNA matches it firmly. Clone size is not always given. Where it is, it says once, few, many or a class for expanded clones.

v_call	j_call	clone_size	d_call	cdr3_aa	cdr3_nt
TRBV11-2	TRBJ2-7	few	NA	CASSLSPAYEQYF	TGTGCCAGCAGCTTAAGCCCTGCCTACGAGCAGTACTTC
TRBV7-9	TRBJ2-3	once	NA	CASSLATDTQYF	TGTGCCAGCAGCTTAGCGACAGATACGCAGTATTTT
TRBV7-9	TRBJ1-2	NA	TRBD1	CASSDGQGHGYTF	TGTGCCAGCAGTGATGGACAGGGGCATGGCTACACCTTC
TRBV11-3	TRBJ2-1	NA	NA	CASSPHREGANEQFF	TGTGCCAGCAGCCCCCACAGGGAGGGGGCGAATGAGCAGTTCTTC
TRBV5-4	TRBJ1-4	NA	NA	CASSFPNEKLFF	TGTGCCAGCAGCTTCCCCAATGAAAAACTGTTTTTT
TRBV30	TRBJ1-1	few	NA	CASVQGGTEAFF	TGTGCCTCGGTCCAGGGCGGCACTGAAGCTTTCTTT
TRBV21-1	TRBJ2-5	NA	NA	CASSKPQREETQYF	TGTGCCAGCAGCAAACCCCAGCGGGAAGAGACCCAGTACTTC
TRBV2	TRBJ1-5	NA	TRBD1	CASSGAGGGNQPQHF	TGTGCCAGCAGTGGAGCAGGGGGGGGCAATCAGCCCCAGCATTTT
TRBV6-5	TRBJ1-2	NA	TRBD1	CASSSLTGGYYGYTF	TGTGCCAGCAGTTCCCTGACAGGGGGCTACTATGGCTACACCTTC
TRBV15	TRBJ1-5	NA	NA	CATSREGRVANQPQHF	TGTGCCACCAGCAGAGAGGGCAGGGTTGCCAATCAGCCCCAGCATTTT
TRBV9	TRBJ2-3	NA	NA	CASSDGIGGSPWYTQYF	TGTGCCAGCAGCGATGGTATTGGTGGCTCTCCCTGGTATACGCAGTATTTT
TRBV4-2	TRBJ2-1	NA	NA	CASSQVVGLGNEQFF	TGTGCCAGCAGCCAAGTCGTAGGGTTGGGGAATGAGCAGTTCTTC
TRBV5-6	TRBJ2-3	NA	TRBD2	CASSLSWTSGGTDTQYF	TGTGCCAGCAGCTTGTCCTGGACTAGCGGCGGCACAGATACGCAGTATTTT
TRBV7-8	TRBJ1-2	NA	NA	CASSYSGLSGYTF	TGTGCCAGCAGCTACTCGGGGCTTTCGGGCTACACCTTC
TRBV14	TRBJ1-2	NA	NA	CASSQDIRVDLSGYGYTF	TGTGCCAGCAGCCAAGATATAAGAGTAGACCTGTCAGGATATGGCTACACCTTC
TRBV29-1	TRBJ1-2	once	TRBD1	CSVDRSGTGTSSNYGYTF	TGCAGCGTTGATCGCTCCGGGACAGGGACTTCCAGTAACTATGGCTACACCTTC
TRBV7-2	TRBJ1-4	NA	TRBD1	CASSRRGKTEKLFF	TGTGCCAGCAGCCGCAGGGGGAAGACTGAAAAACTGTTTTTT
TRBV4-2	TRBJ1-6	NA	NA	CASSQGTGAYNSPLHF	TGTGCCAGCAGCCAAGGGACGGGGGCCTATAATTCACCCCTCCACTTT
TRBV6-6	TRBJ2-7	NA	NA	CASRLSGATDEQYF	TGTGCCAGCAGGCTCTCCGGGGCCACCGACGAGCAGTACTTC
TRBV4-3	TRBJ2-7	NA	NA	CASSQAFGAEQYF	TGCGCCAGCAGCCAAGCCTTCGGGGCCGAGCAGTACTTC
TRBV5-4	TRBJ1-6	NA	TRBD1	CASSFGTEANSPLHF	TGTGCCAGCAGCTTCGGGACAGAGGCTAATTCACCCCTCCACTTT
TRBV5-1	TRBJ2-3	NA	NA	CASSAGLVGTDTQYF	TGCGCCAGCAGCGCGGGTCTAGTGGGGACGGATACGCAGTATTTT
TRBV7-3	TRBJ2-1	NA	NA	CASSLDVVGYNEQFF	TGTGCCAGCAGCTTAGACGTGGTGGGGTACAATGAGCAGTTCTTC
TRBV29-1	TRBJ1-3	NA	NA	CSVEDPTGPGNTIYF	TGCAGCGTTGAAGATCCGACGGGACCTGGAAACACCATATATTTT
TRBV29-1	TRBJ1-2	NA	TRBD1	CSVWTGTGALGYGYTF	TGCAGCGTCTGGACGGGAACAGGGGCCCTTGGGTATGGCTACACCTTC
TRBV6-6	TRBJ1-5	NA	NA	CASRPPGGDNQPQHF	TGTGCCAGCAGGCCCCCCGGGGGCGATAATCAGCCCCAGCATTTT
TRBV27	TRBJ2-2	NA	NA	CASSLGQGTGELFF	TGTGCCAGCAGCCTCGGTCAGGGCACCGGGGAGCTGTTTTTT
TRBV19	TRBJ2-7	NA	NA	CASSMGGAGAYEQYF	TGTGCCAGTAGTATGGGGGGGGCAGGGGCCTACGAGCAGTACTTC
TRBV6-5	TRBJ2-1	NA	TRBD2	CASSWAGGPFNNEQFF	TGTGCCAGCAGTTGGGCGGGGGGGCCCTTTAACAATGAGCAGTTCTTC